This TCR beta chain emerged from a study of identifying expanded T cells in peripheral blood. Clones were sequenced by immunoSEQ multiplex PCR, and TCRdb holds only the in-frame ones, with some missing. The table shows about 120,000 clones, with 75% to 90% occurring only once. The CDR3 consists of 13 residues. With 5 bases removed from V and 4 bases from J, the gap between germline ends came to 11 bases. The germline CDR1 and CDR2 sequences are LNHDA and SQIVND (reference sequence). The chain combines TRBV19 with TRBJ1-1; tentatively, D is TRBD1 (5 bases). The material sequenced was blood. This TCR was sampled from a person between 18 and 75 years old in good health. The CDR3 spells CASSSSRGTEAFF. The CDR3 region has the DNA TGTGCCAGTAGTTCTTCTAGGGGCACTGAAGCTTTCTTT.